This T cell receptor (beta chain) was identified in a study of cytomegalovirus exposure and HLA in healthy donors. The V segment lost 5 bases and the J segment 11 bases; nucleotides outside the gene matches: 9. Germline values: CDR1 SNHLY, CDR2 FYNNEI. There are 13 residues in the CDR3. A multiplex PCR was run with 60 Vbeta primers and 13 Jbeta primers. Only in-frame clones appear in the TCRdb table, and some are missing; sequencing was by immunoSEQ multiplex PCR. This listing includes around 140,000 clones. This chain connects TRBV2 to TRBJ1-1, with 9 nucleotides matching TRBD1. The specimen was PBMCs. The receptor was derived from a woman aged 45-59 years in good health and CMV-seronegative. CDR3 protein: CASSRDRGISAFF. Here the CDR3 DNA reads TGTGCCAGCAGTAGAGACAGGGGGATTAGCGCTTTCTTT.